The following is a T cell receptor beta chain sequence with its context. This specimen belongs to a study of T cells in Graves' hyperthyroidism and ophthalmopathy. The TCR beta CDR3 regions underwent amplification using RNA transcripts as the source. TCR CDR3 regions were first amplified by RT-PCR with HTBI primers. One entry per CDR3 protein results from TCRdb running MiXCR on the multiplex PCR reads. This table holds some 440,000 distinct CDR3 sequences, roughly 14% found once. The CDR3 is 12 residues long. Germline V gene data show CDR1 as SGHRS and CDR2 as YFSETQ. Trimming removed 4 bases from V and 10 bases from J; junction bases left unmatched: 5. Uncontrolled infection, other autoimmune disease, pregnancy or lactation barred patients from enrollment.

The sample consisted of blood. The source is a woman aged 18-29 years with Graves' hyperthyroidism. The J gene is TRBJ2-1, the V gene TRBV5-1; 7 positions agree with TRBD2. The CDR3 region is CASSLGGGEQFF. The CDR3 DNA follows: TGCGCCAGCAGCCTGGGGGGAGGGGAGCAGTTCTTC.